Listed below are T cell receptor beta chains from one sample, sequenced in a study of radiotherapy plus CTLA-4 blockade in lung cancer. Measured with immunoSEQ multiplex PCR; TCRdb has only the in-frame clones, and not every one. The sample contains about 73,000 clones, around 90% of which appear only once. This specimen was peripheral blood, taken from a patient treated with radiotherapy plus ipilimumab. Receptor source: a human donor with non-small cell lung cancer that progressed on radiotherapy plus ipilimumab. The CDR3 runs from the conserved cysteine through the conserved F or W. The D gene is left open where the match is weak.

13,TRBV19,.,TRBJ1-1,CASSSSSSTEAFF
15,TRBV19,.,TRBJ1-1,CASSPQGLMNTEAFF
14,TRBV7-9,.,TRBJ1-2,CASSHYEARSGYTF
14,TRBV7-3,TRBD1,TRBJ1-1,CASSAGQMNTEAFF
14,TRBV6-5,TRBD1,TRBJ1-1,CASRHPTGGTEAFF
15,TRBV10-3,TRBD2,TRBJ2-7,CAISEGTSGDYEQYF
11,TRBV20-1,.,TRBJ1-1,CSARLQGEAFF
15,TRBV19,.,TRBJ2-1,CASSIVGGPYNEQFF
16,TRBV4-1,.,TRBJ1-3,CASSLQTDSSGNTIYF
17,TRBV19,.,TRBJ1-1,CASSIDSVAFPGTEAFF
14,TRBV6-5,.,TRBJ2-3,CASRRGAYTDTQYF
13,TRBV29-1,.,TRBJ2-5,CSVDKDTRETQYF
13,TRBV7-3,.,TRBJ2-5,CASSPGTQETQYF
11,TRBV19,.,TRBJ1-2,CATGLPYGYTF
19,TRBV4-1,TRBD2,TRBJ2-2,CASSPEGRSGTSGTGELFF
15,TRBV5-7,.,TRBJ2-1,CASSLSTRPYNEQFF
11,TRBV6-6,.,TRBJ1-1,CASNPGTEAFF
14,TRBV11-2,TRBD1,TRBJ1-5,CASSWDRGYQPQHF
16,TRBV18,TRBD2,TRBJ2-2,CASSPPLAGDTGELFF
14,TRBV29-1,.,TRBJ1-2,CSVEVAGSRDGYTF
15,TRBV5-6,TRBD2,TRBJ2-1,CASSRGLAGINEQFF
14,TRBV11-2,.,TRBJ1-1,CASSIGPLNTEAFF
15,TRBV10-2,.,TRBJ2-1,CASRPWGPGHNEQFF
12,TRBV27,TRBD1,TRBJ2-5,CASRDRGGEQYF
13,TRBV7-9,.,TRBJ1-1,CANNAPGNTEAFF
17,TRBV19,TRBD2,TRBJ2-3,CASSGGLAGGFTDTQYF